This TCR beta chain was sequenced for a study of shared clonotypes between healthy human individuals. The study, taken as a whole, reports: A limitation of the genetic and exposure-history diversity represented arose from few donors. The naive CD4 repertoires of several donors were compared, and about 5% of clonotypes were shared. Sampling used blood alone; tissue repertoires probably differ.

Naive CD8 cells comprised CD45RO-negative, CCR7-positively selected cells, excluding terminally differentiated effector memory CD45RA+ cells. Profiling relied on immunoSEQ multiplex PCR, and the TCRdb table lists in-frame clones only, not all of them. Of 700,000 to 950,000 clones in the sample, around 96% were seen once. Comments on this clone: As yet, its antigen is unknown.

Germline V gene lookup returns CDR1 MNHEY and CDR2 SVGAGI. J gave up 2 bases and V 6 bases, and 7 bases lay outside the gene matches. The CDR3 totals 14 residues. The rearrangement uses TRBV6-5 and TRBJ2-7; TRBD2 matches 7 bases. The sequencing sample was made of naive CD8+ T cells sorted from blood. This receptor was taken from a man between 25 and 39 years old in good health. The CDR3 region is CASSPGGTTYEQYF. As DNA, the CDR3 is TGTGCCAGCAGCCCGGGGGGTACTACCTACGAGCAGTACTTC.